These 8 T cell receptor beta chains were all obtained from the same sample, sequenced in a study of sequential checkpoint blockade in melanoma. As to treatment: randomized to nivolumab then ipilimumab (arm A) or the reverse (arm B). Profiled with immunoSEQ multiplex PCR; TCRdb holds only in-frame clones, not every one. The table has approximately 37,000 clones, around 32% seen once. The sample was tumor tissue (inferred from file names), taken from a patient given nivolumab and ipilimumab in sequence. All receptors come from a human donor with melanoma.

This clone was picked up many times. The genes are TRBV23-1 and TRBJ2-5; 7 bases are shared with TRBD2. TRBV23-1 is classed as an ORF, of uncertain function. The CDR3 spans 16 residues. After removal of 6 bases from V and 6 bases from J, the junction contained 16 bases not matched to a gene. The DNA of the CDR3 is TGCGCCAGCAGCTTGGGCGGGACCCCCGGGGGGAAGACCCAGTACTTC. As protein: CASSLGGTPGGKTQYF.

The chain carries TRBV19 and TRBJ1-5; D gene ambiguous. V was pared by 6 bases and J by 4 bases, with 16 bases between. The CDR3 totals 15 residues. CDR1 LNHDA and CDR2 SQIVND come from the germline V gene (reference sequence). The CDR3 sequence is CASSPDDLGNQPQHF. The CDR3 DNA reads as TGTGCCAGTAGCCCAGATGATTTGGGAAATCAGCCCCAGCATTTT.

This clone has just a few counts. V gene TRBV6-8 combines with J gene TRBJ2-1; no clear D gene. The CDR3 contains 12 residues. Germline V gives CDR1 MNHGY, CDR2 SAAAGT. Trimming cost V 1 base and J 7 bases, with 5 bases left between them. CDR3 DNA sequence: TGTGCCAGCAGTTACTGGGAAAATGAGCAGTTCTTC. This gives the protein CASSYWENEQFF.

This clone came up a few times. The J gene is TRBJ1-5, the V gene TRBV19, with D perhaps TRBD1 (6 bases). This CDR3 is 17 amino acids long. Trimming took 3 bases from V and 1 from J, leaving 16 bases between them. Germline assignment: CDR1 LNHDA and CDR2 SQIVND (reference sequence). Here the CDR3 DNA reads TGTGCCAGTAGTATTGGGGGAGGGGGAAGCAGCAATCAGCCCCAGCATTTT. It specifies CASSIGGGGSSNQPQHF. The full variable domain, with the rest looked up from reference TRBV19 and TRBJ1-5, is DGGITQSPKYLFRKEGQNVTLSCEQNLNHDAMYWYRQDPGQGLRLIYYSQIVNDFQKGDIAEGYSVSREKKESFPLTVTSAQKNPTAFYLCASSIGGGGSSNQPQHFGDGTRLSIL.

This CDR3 is CASSALAGGNEQFF. CDR3 bases: TGCGCCAGCAGTGCGCTAGCGGGAGGCAATGAGCAGTTCTTC. The rearrangement joins TRBV10-2 to TRBJ2-1, with 11 bases lining up with TRBD2. This CDR3 is 14 amino acids long. The germline V gene encodes CDR1 WSHSY and CDR2 SAAADI. V gave up 4 bases and J gave up 6 bases; unmatched junction bases: 2.

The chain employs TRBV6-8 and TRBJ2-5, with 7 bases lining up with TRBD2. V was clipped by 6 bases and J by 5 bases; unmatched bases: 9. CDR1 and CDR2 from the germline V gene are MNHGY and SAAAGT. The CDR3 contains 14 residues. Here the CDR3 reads CASSRREGFETQYF. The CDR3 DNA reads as TGTGCCAGCAGCCGAAGGGAGGGGTTCGAGACCCAGTACTTC.

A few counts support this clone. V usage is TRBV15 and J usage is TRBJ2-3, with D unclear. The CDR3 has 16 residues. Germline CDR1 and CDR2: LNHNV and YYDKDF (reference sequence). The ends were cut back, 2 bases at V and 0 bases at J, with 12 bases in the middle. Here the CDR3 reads CATSRRKASSTDTQYF. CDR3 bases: TGTGCCACCAGCAGAAGGAAGGCGTCTAGCACAGATACGCAGTATTTT.

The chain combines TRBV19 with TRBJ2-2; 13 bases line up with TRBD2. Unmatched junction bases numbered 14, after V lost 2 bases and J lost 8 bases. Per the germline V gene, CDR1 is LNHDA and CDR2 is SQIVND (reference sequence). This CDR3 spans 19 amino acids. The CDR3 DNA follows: TGTGCCAGTAGTATACAACCCCGAGGACTAGCGGGGGAGGGAGGGGAGCTGTTTTTT. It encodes CASSIQPRGLAGEGGELFF.